This T cell receptor beta chain was sequenced in a study of T-cell memory formation after mild COVID-19. Germline CDR1 reads LNHNV; CDR2 reads YYDKDF (reference sequence). The CDR3 consists of 14 residues. V dropped 7 bases and J dropped 0 bases, with 13 bases sitting between them. TCRdb passed the 5' RACE reads through MiXCR, listing each CDR3 protein once. There are under 600,000 distinct CDR3 sequences in the sample; about a fifth occur only once, and around 7.7% lies in the top ten. The specimen was PBMCs or a T cell subset sorted from them (not recorded which). The receptor's source is an adult woman who had mild COVID-19 (a few samples of this study predate the infection). Cell type and time point are not known. This sequence joins TRBV15 and TRBJ2-7; D is unresolved. The CDR3 reads CATKRTESSYEQYF. CDR3 DNA: TGTGCCACCAAAAGGACGGAAAGCTCCTACGAGCAGTACTTC. Looking up the rest from reference TRBV15 and TRBJ2-7 gives the full variable domain: DAMVIQNPRYQVTQFGKPVTLSCSQTLNHNVMYWYQQKSSQAPKLLFHYYDKDFNNEADTPDNFQSRRPNTSFCFLDIRSPGLGDTAMYLCATKRTESSYEQYFGPGTRLTVT.